These 3 T cell receptor beta chains came from one sample sequenced in a study of blood T cell repertoires in COVID-19. Sequencing used immunoSEQ multiplex PCR; TCRdb keeps in-frame clones, though not all of them. This repertoire shows approximately 450,000 clones, 75% to 90% found once; its top ten account for roughly 1.1%. The sample was PBMCs or T cells enriched from blood (not recorded which). The receptors shown here come from a man aged 25 to 45 who had recovered from COVID-19.

This clone showed up just once. The chain employs TRBV7-2 and TRBJ2-3, with TRBD1 as a possible D gene (5 bases). V lost 1 base and J lost 8, with 13 bases in between. The CDR3 consists of 14 residues. Germline V gene data show CDR1 as SGHTA and CDR2 as FQGNSA. The CDR3 loop reads CASSLVLQATTQYF. The CDR3 DNA reads as TGTGCCAGCAGCTTAGTCTTACAGGCCACTACGCAGTATTTT.

On this clone itself: The same CDR3 arises from other DNA sequences in this sample as well. The rearrangement joins TRBV10-3 to TRBJ2-6, with D perhaps matching TRBD1 (6 bases). V was clipped by 6 bases and J by 1 base, with 7 bases between them. CDR1 and CDR2 (germline): ENHRY, SYGVKD. This CDR3 contains 14 residues. Written as DNA, the CDR3 is TGTGCCATCAGGGACAGTTCTGGGGCCAACGTCCTGACTTTC. Translation gives CAIRDSSGANVLTF.

A few counts support this clone. The chain's CDR3 is CASSPRLATKNTGELFF. CDR3 nucleotides: TGTGCCAGCAGTCCTCGACTAGCGACGAAGAACACCGGGGAGCTGTTTTTT. This sequence joins TRBV6-6 and TRBJ2-2; TRBD2 matches 8 bases. The CDR3 loop spans 17 amino acids. Germline V gene lookup returns CDR1 MNHNY and CDR2 SVGAGI (reference sequence). Losses at the gene ends were 5 bases for V and 1 base for J; bases not matched to a gene: 9.